This TCR beta chain was found in a study of blood T cell repertoires in COVID-19. On the study more broadly: Samples of COVID-19 (acute and convalescent) were obtained from the United States, Italy and Spain. The cDNA or gDNA used as material had been derived from T cells, B-cell-depleted T cells, or PBMCs.

As processed by the authors: Amplification with reference gene primers provided the estimates of nucleated cell counts. Repertoires were generated with immunoSEQ multiplex PCR, while TCRdb's copy carries only in-frame clones and drops some. Clone size and the V and J calls come from that table; the DNA yielded D and trimming. This table holds roughly 60,000 clones, approximately 80% found once. This clone has just a few counts. This CDR3 contains 14 residues. V trimming: 4 bases; J trimming: 5 bases; junction bases outside the gene matches: 4. Germline V gives CDR1 SGHTA, CDR2 FQGNSA. The material sequenced was peripheral blood. The TCR was taken from a human donor in a cohort sampled during active COVID-19. V usage is TRBV7-2 and J usage is TRBJ1-2, with 10 bases identical to TRBD1. CDR3 DNA: TGTGCCAGCAGCTCTGACAGGGGGCCTTATGGCTACACCTTC. This codes for CASSSDRGPYGYTF.